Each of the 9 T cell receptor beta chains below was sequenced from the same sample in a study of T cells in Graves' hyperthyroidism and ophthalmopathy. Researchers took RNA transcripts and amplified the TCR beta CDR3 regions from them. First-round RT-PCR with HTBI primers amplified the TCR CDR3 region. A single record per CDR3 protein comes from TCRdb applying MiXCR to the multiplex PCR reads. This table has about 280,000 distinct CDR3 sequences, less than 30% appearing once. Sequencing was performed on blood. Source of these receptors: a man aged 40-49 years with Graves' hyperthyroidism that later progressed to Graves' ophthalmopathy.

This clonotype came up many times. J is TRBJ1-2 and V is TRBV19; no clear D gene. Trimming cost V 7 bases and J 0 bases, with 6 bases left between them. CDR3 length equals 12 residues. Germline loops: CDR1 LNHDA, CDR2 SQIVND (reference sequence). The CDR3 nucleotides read TGTGCCAGTACGAGGTCTAACTATGGCTACACCTTC. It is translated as CASTRSNYGYTF.

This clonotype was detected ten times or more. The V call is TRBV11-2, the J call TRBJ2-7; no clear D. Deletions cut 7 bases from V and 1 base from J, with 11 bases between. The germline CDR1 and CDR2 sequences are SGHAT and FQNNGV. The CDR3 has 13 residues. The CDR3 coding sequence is TGTGCCAGCACCCCCATCGGGTCCTACGAGCAGTACTTC. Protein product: CASTPIGSYEQYF.

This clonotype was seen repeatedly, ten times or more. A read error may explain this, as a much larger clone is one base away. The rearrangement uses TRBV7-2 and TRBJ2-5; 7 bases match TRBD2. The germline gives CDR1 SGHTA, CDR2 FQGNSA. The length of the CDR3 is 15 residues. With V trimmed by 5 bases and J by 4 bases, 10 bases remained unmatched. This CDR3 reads CASSIGAGVLETQYF. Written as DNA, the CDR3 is TGTGCCAGCAGCATTGGGGCGGGGGTTCTAGAGACCCAGTACTTC.

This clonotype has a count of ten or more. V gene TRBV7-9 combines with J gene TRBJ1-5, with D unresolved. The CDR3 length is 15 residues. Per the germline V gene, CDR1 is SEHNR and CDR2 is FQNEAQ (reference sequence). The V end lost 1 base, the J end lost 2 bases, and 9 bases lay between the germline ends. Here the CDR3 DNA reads TGTGCCAGCAGCTTAGTTGGGGTGGGCAATCAGCCCCAGCATTTT. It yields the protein CASSLVGVGNQPQHF.

Here the CDR3 DNA reads TGTGCCACCAGTGATCCCGGACTAGCGGGAGGTGGATCAGGATCCTACAATGAGCAGTTCTTC. Translation: CATSDPGLAGGGSGSYNEQFF. This chain joins TRBV24-1 and TRBJ2-1; TRBD2 aligns across 14 bases. Germline V CDR1 and CDR2: KGHDR, SFDVKD. The J segment lost 1 base and the V segment lost 3 bases, leaving 13 bases of the junction unmatched. The CDR3 runs to 21 residues.

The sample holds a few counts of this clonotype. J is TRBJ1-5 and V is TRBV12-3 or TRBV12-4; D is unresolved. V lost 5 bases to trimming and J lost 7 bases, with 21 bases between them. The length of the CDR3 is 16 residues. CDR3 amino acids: CASSPGTRLSRQPQHF. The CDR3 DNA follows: TGTGCCAGCAGTCCAGGAACACGGCTCTCCCGCCAGCCCCAGCATTTT.

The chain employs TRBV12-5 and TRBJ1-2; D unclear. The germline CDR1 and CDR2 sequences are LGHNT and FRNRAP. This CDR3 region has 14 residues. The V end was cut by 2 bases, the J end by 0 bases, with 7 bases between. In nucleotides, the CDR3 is TGTGCTAGTGGTTTGTATGCATCTAACTATGGCTACACCTTC. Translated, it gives CASGLYASNYGYTF.

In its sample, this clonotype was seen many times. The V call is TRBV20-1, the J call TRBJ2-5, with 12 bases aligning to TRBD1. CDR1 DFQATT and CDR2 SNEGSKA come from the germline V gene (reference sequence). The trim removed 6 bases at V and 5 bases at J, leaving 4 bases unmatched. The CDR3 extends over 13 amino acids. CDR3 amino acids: CSAGTGGSETQYF. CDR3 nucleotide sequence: TGCAGTGCCGGGACAGGGGGCAGTGAGACCCAGTACTTC.

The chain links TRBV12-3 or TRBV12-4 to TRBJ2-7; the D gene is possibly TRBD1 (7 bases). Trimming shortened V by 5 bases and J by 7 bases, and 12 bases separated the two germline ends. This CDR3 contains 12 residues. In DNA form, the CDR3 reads TGTGCCAGCAGTCGCCAGGGGGGAGAGCAGTACTTC. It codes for CASSRQGGEQYF.